The 32 T cell receptor beta chains presented below share a single source sample, sequenced in a study of glioma-infiltrating T cells. The iRepertoire nested amplicon-rescue multiplex PCR amplified TCR alpha and beta CDR3s from RNA. TCRdb reprocessed the multiplex PCR reads with MiXCR, giving one entry per CDR3 protein. The data contain about 22,000 distinct CDR3 sequences, approximately 25% of them seen just once; the ten biggest clones take up around 13%. Sequenced: glioma tissue, nonneoplastic brain tissue, or PBMCs (not recorded which). These receptors all stem from a human donor with low-grade glioma or glioblastoma, undergoing nonglioma brain surgery, or in good health (not recorded which).

The V and J genes are TRBV7-9 and TRBJ2-7, with D possibly matching TRBD1 (6 bases). There are 14 residues in the CDR3. The germline V gene has CDR1 SEHNR and CDR2 FQNEAQ (reference sequence). V was clipped by 5 bases and J by 2 bases, with 13 bases between them. CDR3 loop: CASSRSGTPYEQYF. In DNA, the CDR3 is TGTGCCAGCAGCCGATCCGGGACACCCTACGAGCAGTACTTC.

This clonotype was counted between two and nine times. In nucleotides, the CDR3 is TGTGCCAGCTCACCGCTTGAAGGGGCTAACATGAACACTGAAGCTTTCTTT. Translated, it gives CASSPLEGANMNTEAFF. V and J are TRBV18 and TRBJ1-1, with a weak D call TRBD1 (5 bases). The CDR3 runs 17 residues. In germline, CDR1 is KGHSH, CDR2 LQKENI. Trimming removed 3 bases at V and 0 bases at J, with 17 bases between.

This clonotype was seen repeatedly, ten times or more. The chain combines TRBV3-1 with TRBJ2-7; perhaps TRBD1 as D (7 bases). V gave up 4 bases and J gave up 5 bases, with 21 bases separating them. The CDR3 has 16 residues. Germline V lookup: CDR1 LGHDT, CDR2 YNNKEL (reference sequence). The CDR3 loop is CASSPLRQGPGDEQYF. In DNA, the CDR3 is TGTGCCAGCAGCCCACTCCGACAGGGTCCGGGGGACGAGCAGTACTTC.

This clonotype was counted ten times or more. J is TRBJ1-2 and V is TRBV6-1; D is perhaps TRBD1 (5 bases). The germline V gene has CDR1 MNHNS and CDR2 SASEGT. Between the trimmed V and J ends, which lost 8 bases and 8 bases, there was a span of 15 bases. The CDR3 totals 12 residues. The DNA of the CDR3 is TGTGCCAGCCGGGGACCTGGCCGGGGCTACACCTTC. It yields the protein CASRGPGRGYTF.

On this clonotype: A much larger clone lies one base from this, so it may be a read error. The chain is built from TRBV19 and TRBJ1-5; D call uncertain. The CDR3 is made up of 13 amino acids. The V end lost 7 bases, the J end lost 8 bases, and 15 bases lay between the germline ends. Germline V CDR1 and CDR2: LNHDA, SQIVND (reference sequence). CDR3 residues: CASTAQIHEPQHF. The CDR3 DNA reads TGTGCCAGTACCGCGCAGATTCATGAGCCCCAGCATTTT. Filled out from reference TRBV19 and TRBJ1-5, the complete variable domain reads DGGITQSPKYLFRKEGQNVTLSCEQNLNHDAMYWYRQDPGQGLRLIYYSQIVNDFQKGDIAEGYSVSREKKESFPLTVTSAQKNPTAFYLCASTAQIHEPQHFGDGTRLSIL.

V is TRBV18 and J is TRBJ1-2, with 8 positions matching TRBD1. The CDR3 has 15 amino acids. Germline trimming cut 9 bases from V and 4 bases from J; bases unmatched to any gene: 13. Germline V gene lookup returns CDR1 KGHSH and CDR2 LQKENI. The CDR3, as DNA: TGTGCCAGATCAACAATACAGGGGGGAAGCTATGGCTACACCTTC. Residues: CARSTIQGGSYGYTF.

The chain uses TRBV7-9 and TRBJ1-2; 10 positions agree with TRBD1. The CDR3 covers 15 residues. Trimming at V came to 5 bases and at J to 5 bases, leaving 8 bases not matched to a gene. Germline CDR1 SEHNR, CDR2 FQNEAQ (reference sequence). CDR3 sequence: CASSKVDRGSYGYTF. The CDR3 coding sequence is TGTGCCAGCAGCAAGGTGGACAGGGGGAGTTATGGCTACACCTTC.

This clonotype occurred many times. This chain uses TRBV20-1 with TRBJ1-5; D is undetermined. The V end lost 0 bases, the J end lost 0 bases, and 9 bases lay between the germline ends. Germline loops: CDR1 DFQATT, CDR2 SNEGSKA (reference sequence). The CDR3 consists of 15 residues. CDR3 nucleotide sequence: TGCAGTGCTAGAGATTTGAGGGATAGCAATCAGCCCCAGCATTTT. The encoded protein is CSARDLRDSNQPQHF.

The gene calls are TRBV19 and TRBJ1-5; D is unresolved. The CDR3 is made up of 14 amino acids. V lost 3 bases to trimming and J lost 6 bases, with 12 bases between them. CDR1 LNHDA and CDR2 SQIVND come from the germline V gene (reference sequence). CDR3 nucleotide sequence: TGTGCCAGTAGTATGCCCCCGACGGGTCAGCCCCAGCATTTT. Translated: CASSMPPTGQPQHF.

The V gene is TRBV10-3, the J gene TRBJ1-2, with D possibly matching TRBD1 (6 bases). Deletions cut 6 bases from V and 9 bases from J, with 20 bases between. The CDR3 totals 14 residues. Germline V gene sequence: CDR1 ENHRY, CDR2 SYGVKD. CDR3 sequence: CAISGVTGMRSYTF. The CDR3 DNA follows: TGTGCCATCAGCGGTGTAACAGGGATGAGGAGCTACACCTTC.

This clonotype was seen many times. The V call is TRBV4-3, the J call TRBJ2-1, with D perhaps TRBD1 (5 bases). Germline CDR1 is LGHNA and CDR2 is YSLEER. The CDR3 is 13 residues long. V was cut by 0 bases and J by 12 bases, with 12 bases left in between. This CDR3 reads CASSQDQGILQFF. As DNA, the CDR3 is TGCGCCAGCAGCCAAGACCAGGGAATATTGCAGTTCTTC.

This clonotype was observed once. This may be a read error: a much more frequent sequence differs by one nucleotide. The genes are TRBV27 and TRBJ2-1, with D maybe TRBD1 (6 bases). Per germline, CDR1 MNHEY and CDR2 SMNVEV (reference sequence). The CDR3 has 16 residues. V shed 8 bases and J shed 6 bases, with 23 bases lying between them. CDR3 sequence (DNA): TGTGCCAGCTGTCCCCCGGGCCAGGGGATGTTCAATGAGCAGTTCTTC. This gives the protein CASCPPGQGMFNEQFF.

There are a few counts of this clonotype. The V call is TRBV7-2, the J call TRBJ2-7, with TRBD2 matching 10 bases. The CDR3 runs to 15 residues. Germline CDR1 reads SGHTA; CDR2 reads FQGNSA. V lost 6 bases and J lost 0; bases outside the gene matches: 5. The CDR3 sequence: CASSFSGGISYEQYF. The DNA of the CDR3 is TGTGCCAGCAGTTTTAGCGGGGGGATCTCCTACGAGCAGTACTTC. Full variable domain (missing parts from reference TRBV7-2 and TRBJ2-7): GAGVSQSPSNKVTEKGKDVELRCDPISGHTALYWYRQSLGQGLEFLIYFQGNSAPDKSGLPSDRFSAERTGGSVSTLTIQRTQQEDSAVYLCASSFSGGISYEQYFGPGTRLTVT.

This clonotype was seen many times. Sequence at one end of the junction differs from germline and may be a read error. The rearrangement uses TRBV6-1 and TRBJ1-2; D possibly corresponds to TRBD1 (5 bases). The CDR3 sequence is 13 residues long. From germline, CDR1 is MNHNS and CDR2 SASEGT. The CDR3 region has the DNA TGTGCCAGCGAGGGGCGAGCTAACTATGGCCACACCTTC. It codes for CASEGRANYGHTF.

This clonotype was seen repeatedly, ten times or more. The chain employs TRBV6-2 or TRBV6-3 and TRBJ2-5, with a possible D match to TRBD1 (5 bases). Germline V CDR1 and CDR2: MNHEY, SVGEGT. The V gene lost 6 bases and the J gene lost 1 base, with 9 bases spanning the gap. CDR3 length: 13 amino acids. The CDR3 loop is CASRTTAQETQYF. The CDR3 bases are TGTGCCAGCAGAACGACAGCCCAAGAGACCCAGTACTTC.

This clonotype was observed at least ten times. The genes are TRBV27 and TRBJ2-7; D gene uncertain. Deletions cut 8 bases from V and 2 bases from J, with 4 bases between. Germline CDR1 is MNHEY and CDR2 is SMNVEV (reference sequence). The length of the CDR3 is 10 residues. CDR3 residues: CASGPYEQYF. In DNA, the CDR3 is TGTGCCAGCGGGCCCTACGAGCAGTACTTC.

This clonotype was seen only a few times. The rearrangement links TRBV3-1 to TRBJ2-2, with 7 bases lining up with TRBD1. The CDR3 covers 15 residues. Germline assignment: CDR1 LGHDT and CDR2 YNNKEL (reference sequence). V shed 6 bases, J shed 0 bases, and the junction held 4 bases outside the gene matches. The CDR3 region has the DNA TGTGCCAGCAGTTTCCAGGGGGCGAACACCGGGGAGCTGTTTTTT. The encoded protein is CASSFQGANTGELFF.

This clonotype was observed a few times. This rearrangement joins TRBV2 to TRBJ2-1, with D maybe TRBD1 (6 bases). Germline V gene data show CDR1 as SNHLY and CDR2 as FYNNEI. The CDR3 is 15 amino acids. V shed 6 bases and J shed 7 bases, with 19 bases lying between them. The CDR3 spells CASRAGTSLRNEQFF. CDR3 sequence (DNA): TGTGCCAGCAGGGCCGGGACAAGTCTTCGGAATGAGCAGTTCTTC.

The rearrangement links TRBV18 to TRBJ2-7; 8 bases align to TRBD2. Trimming removed 6 bases from V and 2 bases from J; junction bases left unmatched: 9. The CDR3 is 15 residues long. CDR1 is KGHSH, CDR2 LQKENI, per germline. The CDR3 region is CASSQLAGPTYEQYF. CDR3 coding DNA: TGTGCCAGCTCGCAATTAGCGGGGCCTACCTACGAGCAGTACTTC.

This clonotype has a count of ten or more. V and J are TRBV6-1 and TRBJ1-3; the D gene is possibly TRBD1 (6 bases). The V end lost 5 bases, the J end lost 2 bases, and 7 bases lay between the germline ends. The CDR3 length is 13 residues. In germline, CDR1 is MNHNS, CDR2 SASEGT. The CDR3 bases are TGTGCCAGCAGTTGGGGGCCTGGAAACACCATATATTTT. Protein: CASSWGPGNTIYF.

This clonotype was seen ten or more times. This chain connects TRBV12-3 or TRBV12-4 to TRBJ2-2; D might be TRBD1 (6 bases). CDR3 length equals 15 residues. Trimming stripped 6 bases from V and 2 bases from J, with 13 bases between. CDR3 in amino acids: CASSPRGGNTGELFF. The CDR3 DNA reads as TGTGCCAGCAGCCCTAGAGGGGGTAACACCGGGGAGCTGTTTTTT.

In its sample, this clonotype was seen many times. The CDR3 coding sequence is TGTGCCAGCAGCTTAGTCACGGTGGTGACAGCGGAAAATCAGCCCCAGCATTTT. The encoded protein is CASSLVTVVTAENQPQHF. The rearrangement joins TRBV11-1 to TRBJ1-5; D may be TRBD1 (5 bases). There are 18 residues in the CDR3. Germline V gives CDR1 SGHAT, CDR2 FQDESV (reference sequence). V gave up 1 base and J gave up 4 bases, with 20 bases separating them.

Only a few counts were recorded for this clonotype. V gene TRBV28 combines with J gene TRBJ1-3, with a weak D call TRBD1 (6 bases). Between the trimmed V and J ends, which lost 0 bases and 4 bases, there was a span of 10 bases. The CDR3 consists of 15 residues. Germline values: CDR1 MDHEN, CDR2 SYDVKM. CDR3: CASSLWQGTGNTIYF. CDR3 bases: TGTGCCAGCAGTTTATGGCAGGGGACAGGAAACACCATATATTTT.

This rearrangement joins TRBV7-3 to TRBJ2-1, with 7 nucleotides matching TRBD1. The trim removed 5 bases at V and 10 bases at J, leaving 8 bases unmatched. Germline V gene lookup returns CDR1 SGHTA and CDR2 FQGTGA. This CDR3 region has 13 residues. Written as DNA, the CDR3 is TGTGCCAGCAGCCCTAAGGGGGCCAAAGAGCAGTTCTTC. Translation: CASSPKGAKEQFF. The full variable domain, rest sourced from reference TRBV7-3 and TRBJ2-1, is GAGVSQTPSNKVTEKGKYVELRCDPISGHTALYWYRQSLGQGPEFLIYFQGTGAADDSGLPNDRFFAVRPEGSVSTLKIQRTERGDSAVYLCASSPKGAKEQFFGPGTRLTVL.

The table lists this clonotype with many counts. V and J are TRBV20-1 and TRBJ2-3; TRBD2 matches at 9 bases. Germline V CDR1 and CDR2: DFQATT, SNEGSKA (reference sequence). V trimming: 5 bases; J trimming: 3 bases; junction bases outside the gene matches: 12. The CDR3 length is 16 residues. CDR3 region: CSAFRRERGVTDTQYF. DNA for the CDR3: TGCAGTGCTTTTAGGAGGGAGCGGGGGGTTACAGATACGCAGTATTTT.

This clonotype was picked up a small number of times. The chain is built from TRBV18 and TRBJ1-5, with 7 bases fitting TRBD1. The CDR3 extends over 15 amino acids. V was clipped by 3 bases and J by 5 bases; unmatched bases: 7. Looked up from germline, CDR1 is KGHSH and CDR2 is LQKENI. This chain's CDR3 is CASSPSGQWDQPQHF. The CDR3 bases are TGTGCCAGCTCACCCTCGGGACAGTGGGATCAGCCCCAGCATTTT.

This clonotype was observed many times. The V and J genes are TRBV27 and TRBJ1-1; D is undetermined. Germline values: CDR1 MNHEY, CDR2 SMNVEV (reference sequence). This CDR3 is 14 amino acids long. Trimming removed 5 bases at V and 5 bases at J, with 15 bases between. The CDR3 sequence is CASSLTAAGTEAFF. CDR3 nucleotides: TGTGCCAGCAGTCTTACAGCCGCGGGTACTGAAGCTTTCTTT.

This clonotype is categorized as medium-sized. The CDR3 loop reads CASRNYEQYF. Here the CDR3 DNA reads TGTGCCAGCAGGAACTACGAGCAGTACTTC. The V gene is TRBV6-1, the J gene TRBJ2-7; D gene unclear. CDR1 and CDR2 (germline): MNHNS, SASEGT. This CDR3 spans 10 amino acids. Trimming pared 6 bases from V and 3 bases from J, leaving 3 bases between.

This clonotype appeared a few times. This chain connects TRBV12-3 or TRBV12-4 to TRBJ1-2; 7 positions match TRBD1. With 6 bases clipped from V and 5 bases from J, the junction kept 9 bases outside the gene matches. The CDR3 runs to 14 residues. This CDR3 is CASRSRGKGYGYTF. The CDR3 DNA is TGTGCCAGCAGGAGCAGGGGGAAGGGTTATGGCTACACCTTC.

Comments on this clonotype: A much larger clone lies a single base off, so this may be a read error. The chain couples TRBV7-9 to TRBJ2-7, with unresolved D. The CDR3 consists of 9 residues. From germline, CDR1 is SEHNR and CDR2 FQNEAQ (reference sequence). In DNA, the CDR3 is TGTTCAGGCACCTACGAGCAGTACTTC. Protein: CSGTYEQYF.

This chain joins TRBV20-1 and TRBJ2-1; D gene unclear. Trimming removed 4 bases from V and 5 bases from J, with 9 bases in between. Per germline, CDR1 DFQATT and CDR2 SNEGSKA (reference sequence). This CDR3 contains 12 residues. The CDR3 region has the DNA TGCAGTGCTATCCCCCTCGACAATGAGCAGTTCTTC. Translating it yields CSAIPLDNEQFF.

Comment on this clonotype: It may be a read error: a sequence one base away is much more abundant. V usage is TRBV4-1 and J usage is TRBJ2-2; 12 bases are a match to TRBD2. This CDR3 region has 20 residues. Germline V gene lookup returns CDR1 MGHRA and CDR2 YSYEKL. V was pared by 0 bases and J by 1 base, with 9 bases of the junction left unmatched. CDR3 sequence: CASSQDFSTSGGKNTGELFF. DNA for the CDR3: TGCGCCAGCAGCCAAGACTTTAGTACTAGCGGGGGGAAGAACACCGGGGAGCTGTTTTTT.